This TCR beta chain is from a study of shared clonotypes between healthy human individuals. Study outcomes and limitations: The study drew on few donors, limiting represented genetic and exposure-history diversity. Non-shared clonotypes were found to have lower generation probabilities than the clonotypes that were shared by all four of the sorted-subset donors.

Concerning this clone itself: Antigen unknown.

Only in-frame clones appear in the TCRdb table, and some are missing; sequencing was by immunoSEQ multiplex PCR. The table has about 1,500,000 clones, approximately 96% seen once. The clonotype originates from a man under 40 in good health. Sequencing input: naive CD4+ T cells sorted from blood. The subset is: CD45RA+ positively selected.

CDR3 bases: TGCGCCAGCAGCTTGGACGGAGCCTATGGCTACACCTTC. Translation: CASSLDGAYGYTF. The V gene is TRBV5-1, the J gene TRBJ1-2; the D is unclear. The germline V gene encodes CDR1 SGHRS and CDR2 YFSETQ. The CDR3 runs 13 residues. V shed 0 bases and J shed 4 bases, with 7 bases lying between them.